This TCR beta chain was observed in a study of T cell responses to AZD1222 COVID-19 vaccine. Study-wide results and limits: Of the AZD1222 recipients, only 5 or 6 were seropositive at baseline. In a largely white British group with more females than males, clonal diversity was possibly underestimated. Repertoire sampling was restricted to post-peak T cell response timepoints. Spike-specific TCR breadth rose after two AZD1222 doses, and depth rose as well.

Using immunoSEQ multiplex PCR, the repertoire was profiled, and TCRdb retains in-frame clones only, with some absent. The data hold 84,000 or so clones, with 90% observed a single time. Per the germline V gene, CDR1 is ENHRY and CDR2 is SYGVKD. This CDR3 has 16 residues. Trimming left V 0 bases short and J 6 bases short, with 14 bases between. As regards this clone: What it binds is not known.

The TCR originated in an adult who received the AZD1222 COVID-19 vaccine. V is TRBV10-3 and J is TRBJ2-2; D is undetermined. Sequencing used peripheral blood, obtained 28 days after the second AZD1222 dose. In nucleotides, the CDR3 is TGTGCCATCAGTGAGTCGATGGGGATTGGTCCCGGGGAGCTGTTTTTT. Translated: CAISESMGIGPGELFF.